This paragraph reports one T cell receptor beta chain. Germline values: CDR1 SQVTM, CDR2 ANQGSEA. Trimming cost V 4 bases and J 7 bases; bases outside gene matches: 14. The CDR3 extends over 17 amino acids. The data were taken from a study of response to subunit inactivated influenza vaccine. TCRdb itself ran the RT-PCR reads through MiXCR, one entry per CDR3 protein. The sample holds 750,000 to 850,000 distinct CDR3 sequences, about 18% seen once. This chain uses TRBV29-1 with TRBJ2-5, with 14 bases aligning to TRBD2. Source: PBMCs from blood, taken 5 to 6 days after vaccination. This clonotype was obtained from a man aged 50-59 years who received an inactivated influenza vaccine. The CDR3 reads CSVAGLAGGQGRGTQYF. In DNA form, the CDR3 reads TGCAGCGTTGCCGGACTAGCGGGGGGCCAGGGACGCGGGACCCAGTACTTC. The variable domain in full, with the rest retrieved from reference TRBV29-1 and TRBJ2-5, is SAVISQKPSRDICQRGTSLTIQCQVDSQVTMMFWYRQQPGQSLTLIATANQGSEATYESGFVIDKFPISRPNLTFSTLTVSNMSPEDSSIYLCSVAGLAGGQGRGTQYFGPGTRLLVL.